Sequencing of this T cell receptor beta chain was carried out in a study of blood T cell repertoires in COVID-19. Study-level information: The United States, Italy and Spain were the sources of the acute and convalescent COVID-19 samples. In each case, the material was cDNA or gDNA derived from T cells, B-cell-depleted T cells, or PBMCs.

V shed 3 bases, J shed 0 bases, and the junction held 1 base outside the gene matches. Germline CDR1 is SGHTA and CDR2 is FQGNSA. This CDR3 comprises 16 residues. Clones were read by immunoSEQ multiplex PCR, and TCRdb kept only the in-frame ones, dropping some. Here the sample spans around 190,000 clones, more than 70% being singletons. The chain combines TRBV7-2 with TRBJ2-2, with 10 bases fitting TRBD2. Specimen: peripheral blood. This receptor was taken from a man aged 50 to 60 with COVID-19, enrolled during active disease. The CDR3 sequence: CASSFSGGPNTGELFF. CDR3 bases: TGTGCCAGCAGCTTTAGCGGGGGGCCGAACACCGGGGAGCTGTTTTTT.